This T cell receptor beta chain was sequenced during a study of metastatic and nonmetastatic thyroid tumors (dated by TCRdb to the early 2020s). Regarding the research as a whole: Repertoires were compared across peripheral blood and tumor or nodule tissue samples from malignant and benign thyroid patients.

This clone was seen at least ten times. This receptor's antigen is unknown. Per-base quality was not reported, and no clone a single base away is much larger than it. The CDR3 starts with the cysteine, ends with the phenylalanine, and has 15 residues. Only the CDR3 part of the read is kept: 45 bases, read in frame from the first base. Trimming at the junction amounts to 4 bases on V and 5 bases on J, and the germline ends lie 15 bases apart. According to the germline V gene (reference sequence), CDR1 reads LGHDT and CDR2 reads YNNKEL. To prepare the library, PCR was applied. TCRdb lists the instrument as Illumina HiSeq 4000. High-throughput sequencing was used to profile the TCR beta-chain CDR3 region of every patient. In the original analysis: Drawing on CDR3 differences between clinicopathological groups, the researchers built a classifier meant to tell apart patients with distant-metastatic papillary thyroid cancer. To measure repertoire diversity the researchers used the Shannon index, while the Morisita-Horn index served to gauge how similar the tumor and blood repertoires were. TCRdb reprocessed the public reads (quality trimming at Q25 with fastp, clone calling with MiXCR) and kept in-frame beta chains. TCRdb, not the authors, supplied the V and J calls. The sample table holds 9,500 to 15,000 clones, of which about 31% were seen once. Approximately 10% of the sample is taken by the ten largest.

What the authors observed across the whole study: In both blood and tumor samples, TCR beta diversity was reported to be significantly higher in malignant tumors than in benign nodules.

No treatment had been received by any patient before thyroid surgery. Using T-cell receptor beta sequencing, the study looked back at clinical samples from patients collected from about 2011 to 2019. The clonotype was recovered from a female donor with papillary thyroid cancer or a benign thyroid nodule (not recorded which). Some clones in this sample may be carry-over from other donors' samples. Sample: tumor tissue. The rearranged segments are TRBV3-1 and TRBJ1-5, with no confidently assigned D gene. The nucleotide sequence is TGTGCCAGCAGCCTTAAGTCGGGGTGGGATCAGCCCCAGCATTTT. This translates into CASSLKSGWDQPQHF.